This T cell receptor beta chain stems from a study of cytomegalovirus exposure and HLA in healthy donors. Background on the study: Prior work identified 95 million to 120 million unique TCR beta sequences in roughly 190 million T cells. Study-level results: Most of the TCR beta V segments (in an earlier analysis) were productive either about 87% or about 30% of the time.

Participants comprised healthy donors of bone marrow. Germline CDR1 and CDR2: SGHRS and YFSETQ. Trimming took off 4 bases at V and 2 bases at J, with 12 bases between the two ends. The CDR3 has 14 residues. PCR employed 60 Vbeta and 13 Jbeta primers. Produced via immunoSEQ multiplex PCR; TCRdb's table is partial and in-frame only. The data show under 250,000 clones, with about 85% seen just once and roughly 0.24% held by the top ten. Comment on this clone: The target antigen is unknown.

The chain employs TRBV5-1 and TRBJ1-1, with TRBD1 as a possible D gene (5 bases). Input material: PBMCs. This clonotype originated in a girl aged 2-10 years in good health and CMV-seronegative. DNA for the CDR3: TGCGCCAGCAGCCCAGAGACAGTTAACACTGAAGCTTTCTTT. Translating it yields CASSPETVNTEAFF.